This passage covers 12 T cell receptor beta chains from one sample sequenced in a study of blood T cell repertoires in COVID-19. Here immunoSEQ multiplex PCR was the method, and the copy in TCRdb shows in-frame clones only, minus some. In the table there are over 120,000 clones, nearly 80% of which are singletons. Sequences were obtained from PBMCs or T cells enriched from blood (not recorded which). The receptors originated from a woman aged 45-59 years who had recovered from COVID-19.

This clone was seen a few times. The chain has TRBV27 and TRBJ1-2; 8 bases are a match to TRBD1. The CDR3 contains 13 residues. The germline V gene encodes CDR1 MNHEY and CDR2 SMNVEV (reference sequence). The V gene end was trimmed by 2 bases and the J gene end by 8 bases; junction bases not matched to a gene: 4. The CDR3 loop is CASSLGTGRGYTF. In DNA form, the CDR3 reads TGTGCCAGCAGTTTAGGGACAGGTAGGGGCTACACCTTC.

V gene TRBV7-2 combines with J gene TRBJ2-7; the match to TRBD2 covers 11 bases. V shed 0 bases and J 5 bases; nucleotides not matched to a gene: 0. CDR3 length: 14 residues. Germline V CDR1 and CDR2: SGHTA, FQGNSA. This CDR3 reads CASSLALAGDEQYF. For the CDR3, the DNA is TGTGCCAGCAGCTTAGCACTAGCGGGGGACGAGCAGTACTTC.

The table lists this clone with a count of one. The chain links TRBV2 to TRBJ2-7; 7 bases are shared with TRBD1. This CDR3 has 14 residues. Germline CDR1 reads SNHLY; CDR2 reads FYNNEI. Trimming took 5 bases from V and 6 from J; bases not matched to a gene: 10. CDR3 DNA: TGTGCCAGCAGTCTCATGACAGGGCGAGGCGAGCAGTACTTC. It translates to CASSLMTGRGEQYF.

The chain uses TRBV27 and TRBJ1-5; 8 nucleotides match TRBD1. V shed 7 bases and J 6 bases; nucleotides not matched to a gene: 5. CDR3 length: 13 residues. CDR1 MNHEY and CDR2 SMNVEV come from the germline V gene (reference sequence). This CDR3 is CASNPQGGQPQHF. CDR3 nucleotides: TGTGCCAGCAATCCACAGGGGGGTCAGCCCCAGCATTTT.

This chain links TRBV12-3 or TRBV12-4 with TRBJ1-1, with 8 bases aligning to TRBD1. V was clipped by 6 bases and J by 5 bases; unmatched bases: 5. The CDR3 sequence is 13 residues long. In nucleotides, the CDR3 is TGTGCCAGCAGGATGACAGGGGAGACTGAAGCTTTCTTT. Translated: CASRMTGETEAFF.

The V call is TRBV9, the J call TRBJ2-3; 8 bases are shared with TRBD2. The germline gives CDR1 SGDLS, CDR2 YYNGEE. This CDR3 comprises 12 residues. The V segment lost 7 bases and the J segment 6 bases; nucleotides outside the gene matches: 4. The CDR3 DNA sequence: TGTGCCAGCGCCGGGAGGGGCGATACGCAGTATTTT. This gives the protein CASAGRGDTQYF.

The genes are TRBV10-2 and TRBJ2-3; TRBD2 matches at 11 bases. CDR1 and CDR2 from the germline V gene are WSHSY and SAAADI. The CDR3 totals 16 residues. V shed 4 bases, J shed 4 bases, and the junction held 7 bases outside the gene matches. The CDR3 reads CASSVASGGRADTQYF. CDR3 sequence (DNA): TGCGCCAGCAGTGTGGCTAGCGGGGGGCGGGCAGATACGCAGTATTTT.

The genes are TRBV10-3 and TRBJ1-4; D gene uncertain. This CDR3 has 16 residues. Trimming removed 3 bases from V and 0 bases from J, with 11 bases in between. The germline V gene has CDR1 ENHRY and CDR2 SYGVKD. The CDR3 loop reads CAISENWSATNEKLFF. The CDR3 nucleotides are TGTGCCATCAGTGAAAATTGGTCAGCAACTAATGAAAAACTGTTTTTT.

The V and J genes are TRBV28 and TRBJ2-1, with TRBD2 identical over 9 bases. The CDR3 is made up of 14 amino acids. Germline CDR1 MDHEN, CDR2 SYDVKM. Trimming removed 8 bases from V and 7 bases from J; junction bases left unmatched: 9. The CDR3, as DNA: TGTGCCAGCCGGGCTAGCGGGATTTCGAATGAGCAGTTCTTC. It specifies CASRASGISNEQFF.

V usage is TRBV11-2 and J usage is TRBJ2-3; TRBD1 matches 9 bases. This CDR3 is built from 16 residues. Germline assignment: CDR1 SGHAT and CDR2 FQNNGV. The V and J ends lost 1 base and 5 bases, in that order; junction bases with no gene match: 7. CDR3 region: CASSLGRTGAGDTQYF. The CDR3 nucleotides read TGTGCCAGCAGCTTAGGCAGGACAGGGGCCGGAGATACGCAGTATTTT.

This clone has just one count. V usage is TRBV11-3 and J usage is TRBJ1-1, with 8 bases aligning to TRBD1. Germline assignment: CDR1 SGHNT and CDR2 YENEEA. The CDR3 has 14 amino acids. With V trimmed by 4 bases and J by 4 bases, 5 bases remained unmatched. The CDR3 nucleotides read TGTGCCAGCAGCTATGAGACAGGGGTCACTGAAGCTTTCTTT. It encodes CASSYETGVTEAFF.

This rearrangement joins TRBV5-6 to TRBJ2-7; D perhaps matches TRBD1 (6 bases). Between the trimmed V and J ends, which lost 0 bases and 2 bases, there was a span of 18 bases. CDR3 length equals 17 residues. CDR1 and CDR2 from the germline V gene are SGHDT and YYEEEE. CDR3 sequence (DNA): TGTGCCAGCAGCTTGGGGGGGACATCCCGGCGGGCCTACGAGCAGTACTTC. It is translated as CASSLGGTSRRAYEQYF.